This TCR beta chain was recorded in a study of post-analysis software for immune sequencing data. Study-wide results and caveats: F measure showed strong co-clustering of same-batch samples. Controls showed significantly higher normalized Chao1 diversity than did multiple sclerosis patients.

On this clonotype: The target antigen is unknown. Sequence at one end of the junction differs from germline and may be a read error.

The library was made from cDNA and included unique molecular identifiers. Some 500,000 cDNA molecules were obtained per 1 to 10 million input T cells. TCRdb passed the PCR reads through MiXCR, listing each CDR3 protein once. The sample gives 150,000 to 200,000 distinct CDR3 sequences, 25% to 35% of which show up once; roughly 1.6% is in the top ten. This TCR was sampled from a girl aged 10 to 17 with multiple sclerosis. The sample was blood.

This chain's CDR3 is CANSLGLAGDTQYF. The CDR3 DNA is TGTGCCAACAGCCTGGGACTAGCTGGAGATACGCAGTATTTT. This chain connects TRBV7-3 to TRBJ2-3; TRBD2 agrees at 9 bases. The germline CDR1 and CDR2 sequences are SGHTA and FQGTGA. CDR3 length: 14 amino acids.